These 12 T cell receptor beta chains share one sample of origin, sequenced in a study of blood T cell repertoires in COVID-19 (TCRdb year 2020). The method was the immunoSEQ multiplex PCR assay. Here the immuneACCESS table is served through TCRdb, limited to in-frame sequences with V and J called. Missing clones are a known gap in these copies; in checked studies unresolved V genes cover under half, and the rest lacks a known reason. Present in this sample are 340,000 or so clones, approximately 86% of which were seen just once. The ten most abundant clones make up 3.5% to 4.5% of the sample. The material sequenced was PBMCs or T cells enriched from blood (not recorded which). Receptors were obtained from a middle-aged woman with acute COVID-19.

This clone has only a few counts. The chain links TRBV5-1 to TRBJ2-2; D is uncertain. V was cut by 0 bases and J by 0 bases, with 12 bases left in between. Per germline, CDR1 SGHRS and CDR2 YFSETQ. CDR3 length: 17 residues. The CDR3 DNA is TGCGCCAGCAGCTTGGAGTGGCTGCCCGCGAACACCGGGGAGCTGTTTTTT. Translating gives CASSLEWLPANTGELFF. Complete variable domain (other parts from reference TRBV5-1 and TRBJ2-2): KAGVTQTPRYLIKTRGQQVTLSCSPISGHRSVSWYQQTPGQGLQFLFEYFSETQRNKGNFPGRFSGRQFSNSRSEMNVSTLELGDSALYLCASSLEWLPANTGELFFGEGSRLTVL.

This CDR3 is CASSPRIQGAKNPPLHF. CDR3 DNA: TGTGCCAGCTCACCACGAATACAGGGTGCGAAGAATCCACCCCTCCACTTT. J is TRBJ1-6 and V is TRBV18; TRBD1 is a possible D gene (6 bases). CDR1 is KGHSH, CDR2 LQKENI, per germline. There are 17 residues in the CDR3. V was pared by 1 base and J by 11 bases, with 21 bases between.

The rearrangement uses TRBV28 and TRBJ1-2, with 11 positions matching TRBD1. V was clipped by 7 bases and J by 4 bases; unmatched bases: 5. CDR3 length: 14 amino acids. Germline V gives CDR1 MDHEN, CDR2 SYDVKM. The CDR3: CASNRDRGSYGYTF. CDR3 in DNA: TGTGCCAGCAACAGGGACAGGGGGTCCTATGGCTACACCTTC.

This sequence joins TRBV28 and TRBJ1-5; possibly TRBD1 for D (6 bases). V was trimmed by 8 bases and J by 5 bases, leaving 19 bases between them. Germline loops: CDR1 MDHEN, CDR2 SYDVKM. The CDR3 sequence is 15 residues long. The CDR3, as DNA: TGTGCCAGCGGGTCGGGGGGGCTGGGCGATCAGCCCCAGCATTTT. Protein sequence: CASGSGGLGDQPQHF.

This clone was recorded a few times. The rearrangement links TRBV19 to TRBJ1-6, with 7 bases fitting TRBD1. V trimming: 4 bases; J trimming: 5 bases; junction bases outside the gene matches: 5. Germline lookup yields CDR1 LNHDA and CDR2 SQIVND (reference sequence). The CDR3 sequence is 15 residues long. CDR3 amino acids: CASSSIGTDNSPLHF. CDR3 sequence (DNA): TGTGCCAGTAGTAGCATCGGGACAGATAATTCACCCCTCCACTTT.

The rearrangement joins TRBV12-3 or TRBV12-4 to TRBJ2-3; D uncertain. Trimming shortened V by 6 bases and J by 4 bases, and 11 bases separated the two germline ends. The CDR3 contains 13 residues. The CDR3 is CASRHSGPDTQYF. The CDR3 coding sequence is TGTGCCAGCAGACACAGTGGCCCAGATACGCAGTATTTT.

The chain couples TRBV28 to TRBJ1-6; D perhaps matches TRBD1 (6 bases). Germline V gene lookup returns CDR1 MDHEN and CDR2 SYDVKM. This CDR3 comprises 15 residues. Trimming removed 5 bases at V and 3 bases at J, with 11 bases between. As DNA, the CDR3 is TGTGCCAGCAGTGCCCCACAGGGCTATAATTCACCCCTCCACTTT. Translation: CASSAPQGYNSPLHF.

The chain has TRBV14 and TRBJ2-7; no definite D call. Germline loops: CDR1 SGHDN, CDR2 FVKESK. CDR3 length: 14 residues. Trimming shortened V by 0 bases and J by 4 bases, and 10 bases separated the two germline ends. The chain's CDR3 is CASSQDLGPYEQYF. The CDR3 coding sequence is TGTGCCAGCAGCCAAGATCTGGGCCCATACGAGCAGTACTTC.

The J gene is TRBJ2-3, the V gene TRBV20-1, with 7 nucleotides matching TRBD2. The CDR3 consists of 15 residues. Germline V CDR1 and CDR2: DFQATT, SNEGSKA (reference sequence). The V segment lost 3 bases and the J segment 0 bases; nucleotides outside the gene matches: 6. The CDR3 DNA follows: TGCAGTGCTAGTGCAGCGGGATTTAGCACAGATACGCAGTATTTT. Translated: CSASAAGFSTDTQYF.

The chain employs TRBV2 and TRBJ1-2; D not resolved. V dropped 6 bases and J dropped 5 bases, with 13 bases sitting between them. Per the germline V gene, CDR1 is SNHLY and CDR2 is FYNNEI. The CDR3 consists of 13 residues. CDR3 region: CASSNSGPYGYTF. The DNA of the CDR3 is TGTGCCAGCAGCAACAGCGGGCCATATGGCTACACCTTC.

The CDR3 nucleotides are TGTGCCAGTAGTGAGCGGGGGTCAGTTGGAAACACCATATATTTT. Translated, it gives CASSERGSVGNTIYF. The rearrangement joins TRBV19 to TRBJ1-3; D is perhaps TRBD1 (5 bases). CDR1 is LNHDA and CDR2 is SQIVND in the germline V gene (reference sequence). Trimming stripped 5 bases from V and 3 bases from J, with 14 bases between. The CDR3 extends over 15 amino acids.

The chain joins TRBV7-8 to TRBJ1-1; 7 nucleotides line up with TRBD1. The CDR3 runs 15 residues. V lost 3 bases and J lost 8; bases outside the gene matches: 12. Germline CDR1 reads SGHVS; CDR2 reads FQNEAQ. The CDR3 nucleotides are TGTGCCAGCAGCTTTTTGTCCGAGGGGGCAGGGGAAGCTTTCTTT. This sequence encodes CASSFLSEGAGEAFF. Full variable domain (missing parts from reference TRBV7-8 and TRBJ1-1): GAGVSQSPRYKVAKRGQDVALRCDPISGHVSLFWYQQALGQGPEFLTYFQNEAQLDKSGLPSDRFFAERPEGSVSTLKIQRTQQEDSAVYLCASSFLSEGAGEAFFGQGTRLTVV.